This TCR beta chain was obtained from a study of long-term antiretroviral therapy in people with HIV. Researchers ran immunoSEQ v3.0 at survey level. Assay: immunoSEQ multiplex PCR; the TCRdb copy retains only in-frame clones and omits some. The repertoire holds 30,000 to 40,000 clones, 85% seen once, with almost 4.5% in the top ten. The table lists this clone with a few counts. The target antigen is unknown. The study, taken as a whole, reports: The study found that diversity rose after ART but stayed below transplant donor controls. Across all time points, the repertoire was dominated by clones that expanded before ART. Controls exceeded HIV repertoires in CDR3 length range.

The CDR3 extends over 13 amino acids. V was trimmed by 2 bases and J by 6 bases, leaving 11 bases between them. The germline gives CDR1 MNHEY, CDR2 SMNVEV (reference sequence). This chain links TRBV27 with TRBJ2-7, with D perhaps matching TRBD1 (5 bases). Sequencing used unsorted PBMCs, obtained about 3.4 years after starting antiretroviral therapy. The sequence derives from a young man with HIV. The CDR3 sequence: CASSLTTAGEQYF. The CDR3 DNA is TGTGCCAGCAGTTTAACGACAGCTGGCGAGCAGTACTTC.